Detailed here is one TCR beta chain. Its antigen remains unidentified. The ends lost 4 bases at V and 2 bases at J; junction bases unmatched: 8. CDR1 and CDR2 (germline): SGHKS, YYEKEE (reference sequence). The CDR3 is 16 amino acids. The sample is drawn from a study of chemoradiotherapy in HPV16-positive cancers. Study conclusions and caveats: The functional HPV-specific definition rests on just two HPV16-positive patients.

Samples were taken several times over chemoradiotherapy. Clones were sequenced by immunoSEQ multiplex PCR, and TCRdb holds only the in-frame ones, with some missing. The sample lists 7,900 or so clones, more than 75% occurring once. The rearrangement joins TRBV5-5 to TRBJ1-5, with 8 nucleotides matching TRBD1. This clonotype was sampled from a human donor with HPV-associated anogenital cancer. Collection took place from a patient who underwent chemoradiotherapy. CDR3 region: CASSAPPGQGNQPQHF. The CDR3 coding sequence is TGTGCCAGCAGCGCCCCCCCGGGACAGGGCAATCAGCCCCAGCATTTT.